Each of the 4 T cell receptor beta chains below was sequenced from the same sample in a study of OX40 agonist ivuxolimab in advanced cancers. Sequencing used immunoSEQ multiplex PCR; TCRdb keeps in-frame clones, though not all of them. The sample has about 64,000 clones, about 85% seen once; the top ten hold approximately 1.3%. The sequencing here drew on CD4+ or CD8+ T cells sorted from blood, taken in a trial of the OX40 agonist ivuxolimab. Source of these receptors: an adult with an advanced solid tumor such as melanoma, head and neck, liver or kidney cancer.

The chain uses TRBV4-3 and TRBJ2-1, with 9 bases aligning to TRBD2. V dropped 1 base and J dropped 4; count of bases not matched to a gene: 11. The V gene's germline CDR1 is LGHNA and CDR2 YSLEER. This CDR3 is 18 amino acids long. Written as DNA, the CDR3 is TGCGCCAGCAGCCAAGGGCTAGCGGGAACGGGACTATACAATGAGCAGTTCTTC. As protein: CASSQGLAGTGLYNEQFF.

The chain couples TRBV7-9 to TRBJ1-6; 10 nucleotides align to TRBD1. Losses at the gene ends were 5 bases for V and 9 bases for J; bases not matched to a gene: 10. Germline V gene lookup returns CDR1 SEHNR and CDR2 FQNEAQ (reference sequence). CDR3 length: 16 residues. For the CDR3, the DNA is TGTGCCAGCAGCCTTGGGACAGGGGAACGCGGTTCACCCCTCCACTTT. It encodes CASSLGTGERGSPLHF. Variable domain in full (rest from reference TRBV7-9 and TRBJ1-6): DTGVSQNPRHKITKRGQNVTFRCDPISEHNRLYWYRQTLGQGPEFLTYFQNEAQLEKSRLLSDRFSAERPKGSFSTLEIQRTEQGDSAMYLCASSLGTGERGSPLHFGNGTRLTVT.

For the CDR3, the DNA is TGTGCCAGCACTCCGGCGGCAGGGGGCAACTATGGCTACACCTTC. Translating it yields CASTPAAGGNYGYTF. V and J are TRBV28 and TRBJ1-2, with TRBD1 identical over 8 bases. The CDR3 is 15 residues long. V dropped 7 bases and J dropped 2; count of bases not matched to a gene: 9. The germline V gene has CDR1 MDHEN and CDR2 SYDVKM.

Only one count was recorded for this clone. The chain links TRBV6-1 to TRBJ1-1; D is uncertain. Germline V gene lookup returns CDR1 MNHNS and CDR2 SASEGT. The CDR3 is made up of 15 amino acids. V dropped 3 bases and J dropped 6 bases, with 17 bases sitting between them. For the CDR3, the DNA is TGTGCCAGCAGTGACAGAGGCAGGCTAGAGGCTGAAGCTTTCTTT. The encoded protein is CASSDRGRLEAEAFF.